Shown below are 28 T cell receptor beta chains from a single sample sequenced in a study of shared clonotypes between healthy human individuals. Libraries were prepared by immunoSEQ multiplex PCR; TCRdb keeps only in-frame clonotypes and omits some of them. Among millions of clones listed, 85% to 95% were seen once. Sequencing was performed on naive CD4+ T cells sorted from blood. The subset was: CD45RA+ positively selected. The receptors were sampled from a man aged 18 to 35 in good health.

CDR3 coding DNA: TGTGCCAGCAGCAGAGGGACAGCATATAATTCACCCCTCCACTTT. It encodes CASSRGTAYNSPLHF. The chain uses TRBV7-8 and TRBJ1-6; 7 nucleotides agree with TRBD1. Per germline, CDR1 SGHVS and CDR2 FQNEAQ. V lost 5 bases and J lost 4; bases outside the gene matches: 5. The CDR3 totals 15 residues.

The genes are TRBV5-1 and TRBJ2-7; no clear D gene. Germline V lookup: CDR1 SGHRS, CDR2 YFSETQ. Trimming removed 5 bases from V and 1 base from J, with 10 bases in between. The CDR3 is 13 amino acids. DNA of the CDR3: TGCGCCAGCAGTTTTGACGGGTCCTACGAGCAGTACTTC. Protein sequence: CASSFDGSYEQYF.

CDR3 coding DNA: TGTGCCAGCAGTTCCTCGATGGGAGAGACCCAGTACTTC. This sequence encodes CASSSSMGETQYF. The J gene is TRBJ2-5, the V gene TRBV28; D not resolved. The germline V gene encodes CDR1 MDHEN and CDR2 SYDVKM. This CDR3 has 13 amino acids. The V end was cut by 4 bases, the J end by 4 bases, with 10 bases between.

In its sample, this clone was seen once. This chain links TRBV6-5 with TRBJ2-2; tentatively, D is TRBD1 (5 bases). Trimming took off 6 bases at V and 5 bases at J, with 10 bases between the two ends. The CDR3 has 13 amino acids. Germline lookup yields CDR1 MNHEY and CDR2 SVGAGI. The CDR3 loop reads CASSSRQTGELFF. DNA for the CDR3: TGTGCCAGCAGCAGTAGACAGACCGGGGAGCTGTTTTTT.

Comment on this clone: The same CDR3 can be traced to other DNA sequences in this sample. The chain carries TRBV7-9 and TRBJ1-4; 10 bases line up with TRBD1. The V and J ends lost 5 bases and 7 bases, in that order; junction bases with no gene match: 4. The CDR3 loop spans 14 amino acids. CDR1 is SEHNR and CDR2 is FQNEAQ in the germline V gene (reference sequence). The CDR3 region has the DNA TGTGCCAGCAGCCCGGGACAGGGGTCTGAAAAACTGTTTTTT. Translation: CASSPGQGSEKLFF.

In the case of this clone: Other DNA sequences in the sample encode the same CDR3. V is TRBV6-6 and J is TRBJ2-3; D possibly corresponds to TRBD1 (5 bases). Trimming removed 0 bases at V and 0 bases at J, with 7 bases between. The CDR3 covers 15 residues. Germline V lookup: CDR1 MNHNY, CDR2 SVGAGI (reference sequence). CDR3 region: CASSYSGVSTDTQYF. DNA of the CDR3: TGTGCCAGCAGTTACTCAGGGGTTAGCACAGATACGCAGTATTTT.

V is TRBV29-1 and J is TRBJ2-2; 7 bases fit TRBD2. Trimming removed 7 bases from V and 4 bases from J; junction bases left unmatched: 12. Germline V gives CDR1 SQVTM, CDR2 ANQGSEA. The CDR3 extends over 15 amino acids. CDR3 protein: CSALPGGLGTGELFF. The CDR3 nucleotides are TGCAGCGCCTTGCCGGGGGGTCTTGGCACCGGGGAGCTGTTTTTT.

This chain links TRBV11-2 with TRBJ1-1; maybe TRBD1 (6 bases). This CDR3 comprises 15 residues. From germline, CDR1 is SGHAT and CDR2 FQNNGV. V shed 5 bases and J shed 3 bases, with 16 bases lying between them. The CDR3: CASSKSTGRDTEAFF. CDR3 DNA sequence: TGTGCCAGCAGCAAAAGTACAGGGAGAGACACTGAAGCTTTCTTT. The entire variable domain, with the rest obtained from reference TRBV11-2 and TRBJ1-1, is as follows: EAGVAQSPRYKIIEKRQSVAFWCNPISGHATLYWYQQILGQGPKLLIQFQNNGVVDDSQLPKDRFSAERLKGVDSTLKIQPAKLEDSAVYLCASSKSTGRDTEAFFGQGTRLTVV.

This rearrangement joins TRBV7-2 to TRBJ2-7; 9 nucleotides align to TRBD2. Germline trimming cut 1 base from V and 2 bases from J; bases unmatched to any gene: 6. The CDR3 runs to 16 residues. Per the germline V gene, CDR1 is SGHTA and CDR2 is FQGNSA. The chain's CDR3 is CASSLGGIAGAYEQYF. CDR3 coding DNA: TGTGCCAGCAGCTTAGGGGGAATAGCGGGAGCCTACGAGCAGTACTTC.

This chain uses TRBV5-1 with TRBJ1-2, with D unresolved. CDR3 length: 13 amino acids. Between the trimmed V and J ends, which lost 0 bases and 7 bases, there was a span of 10 bases. Germline V CDR1 and CDR2: SGHRS, YFSETQ. For the CDR3, the DNA is TGCGCCAGCAGCTTGGCCGGGGAGGTTGGCTACACCTTC. Its translation is CASSLAGEVGYTF.

V and J are TRBV5-1 and TRBJ2-1; 10 bases agree with TRBD2. The CDR3 loop spans 16 amino acids. From germline, CDR1 is SGHRS and CDR2 YFSETQ. Trimming took 3 bases from V and 2 from J; bases not matched to a gene: 5. This CDR3 is CASSYGLAVPYNEQFF. The CDR3, as DNA: TGCGCCAGCAGCTACGGACTAGCGGTTCCCTACAATGAGCAGTTCTTC.

This clone was detected only once. The CDR3 DNA sequence: TGTGCCAGCTCGGGAACTTCAACTAATGAAAAACTGTTTTTT. It yields the protein CASSGTSTNEKLFF. The V and J genes are TRBV18 and TRBJ1-4, with D uncertain. Germline V gene sequence: CDR1 KGHSH, CDR2 LQKENI. Trimming took off 6 bases at V and 0 bases at J, with 8 bases between the two ends. CDR3 length equals 14 residues. Looking up the rest from reference TRBV18 and TRBJ1-4 gives the full variable domain: NAGVMQNPRHLVRRRGQEARLRCSPMKGHSHVYWYRQLPEEGLKFMVYLQKENIIDESGMPKERFSAEFPKEGPSILRIQQVVRGDSAAYFCASSGTSTNEKLFFGSGTQLSVL.

The CDR3 DNA reads TGTGCCAGCTCACCCGGACGGGTAGCTAGCACAGATACGCAGTATTTT. Protein product: CASSPGRVASTDTQYF. The V call is TRBV18, the J call TRBJ2-3; D is unresolved. The CDR3 has 16 amino acids. Germline V gene data show CDR1 as KGHSH and CDR2 as LQKENI. V was trimmed by 3 bases and J by 0 bases, leaving 13 bases between them. Using reference TRBV18 and TRBJ2-3 for the parts outside the CDR3, the full variable domain is NAGVMQNPRHLVRRRGQEARLRCSPMKGHSHVYWYRQLPEEGLKFMVYLQKENIIDESGMPKERFSAEFPKEGPSILRIQQVVRGDSAAYFCASSPGRVASTDTQYFGPGTRLTVL.

V gene TRBV6-5 combines with J gene TRBJ1-2; D not resolved. V dropped 2 bases and J dropped 2 bases, with 12 bases sitting between them. CDR1 MNHEY and CDR2 SVGAGI come from the germline V gene. This CDR3 has 15 amino acids. DNA for the CDR3: TGTGCCAGCAGTTACACCGCGGCGGGCAACTATGGCTACACCTTC. Translation gives CASSYTAAGNYGYTF.

V is TRBV19 and J is TRBJ1-5; D possibly corresponds to TRBD1 (6 bases). Germline V lookup: CDR1 LNHDA, CDR2 SQIVND (reference sequence). Trimming took 0 bases from V and 0 from J, leaving 15 bases between them. This CDR3 is 18 amino acids long. CDR3 protein: CASSIDGTGAYSNQPQHF. The CDR3 DNA reads TGTGCCAGTAGTATAGATGGGACGGGGGCCTATAGCAATCAGCCCCAGCATTTT.

The V and J genes are TRBV19 and TRBJ1-1; tentative D call: TRBD1 (5 bases). This CDR3 is built from 11 residues. The ends were cut back, 6 bases at V and 11 bases at J, with 13 bases in the middle. CDR1 and CDR2 from the germline V gene are LNHDA and SQIVND (reference sequence). CDR3 nucleotide sequence: TGTGCCAGTAGCCAGGGCGGAGGGGCTTTCTTT. This translates into CASSQGGGAFF.

The gene calls are TRBV20-1 and TRBJ1-4; D gene unclear. CDR1 and CDR2 (germline): DFQATT, SNEGSKA (reference sequence). With 6 bases removed from V and 8 bases from J, the gap between germline ends came to 10 bases. The CDR3 contains 11 residues. The CDR3 DNA reads TGCAGTGCCCCTCGGGGAGAAAAACTGTTTTTT. As protein: CSAPRGEKLFF.

This clone was counted once. The CDR3 DNA follows: TGCGCCAGCAGCCAAGGCCGAAGCTCCTACGAGCAGTACTTC. Translated, it gives CASSQGRSSYEQYF. V and J are TRBV4-1 and TRBJ2-7; D not certain. The CDR3 is 14 amino acids. Trimming cost V 1 base and J 0 bases, with 7 bases left between them. Per the germline V gene, CDR1 is MGHRA and CDR2 is YSYEKL.

The chain employs TRBV5-1 and TRBJ2-7, with 9 bases aligning to TRBD1. Per the germline V gene, CDR1 is SGHRS and CDR2 is YFSETQ. The CDR3 sequence is 18 residues long. J gave up 2 bases and V 0 bases, and 12 bases lay outside the gene matches. CDR3 amino acids: CASSLAPWTGERAYEQYF. CDR3 sequence (DNA): TGCGCCAGCAGCTTGGCCCCCTGGACAGGGGAAAGGGCCTACGAGCAGTACTTC.

As concerns this clone: Given a much more abundant clone one base away, this may be a read error. The gene calls are TRBV6-5 and TRBJ1-5, with TRBD1 as a possible D gene (5 bases). Germline CDR1 MNHEY, CDR2 SVGAGI. The ends were cut back, 6 bases at V and 6 bases at J, with 12 bases in the middle. This CDR3 contains 13 residues. For the CDR3, the DNA is TGTGCCAGCAGCAAGGGAAGGGGTCAGCCCCAGCATTTT. Its translation is CASSKGRGQPQHF.

This clone came up a few times. This is likely a read error, given that the CDR3 carries no conserved phenylalanine or tryptophan at its end. J is TRBJ1-1 and V is TRBV6-1; D uncertain. The CDR3 has 14 amino acids. In germline, CDR1 is MNHNS, CDR2 SASEGT. V dropped 1 base and J dropped 6 bases, with 12 bases sitting between them. CDR3 loop: CASSEGPAAAEAFL. CDR3 bases: TGTGCCAGCAGTGAAGGACCCGCGGCAGCTGAAGCTTTCCTT.

The gene calls are TRBV30 and TRBJ1-1; 8 bases align to TRBD1. Unmatched junction bases numbered 3, after V lost 1 base and J lost 5 bases. The CDR3 covers 13 residues. CDR1 and CDR2 from the germline V gene are GTSNPN and SVGIG (reference sequence). The CDR3 DNA follows: TGTGCCTGGAGTGGACAGGGGAAAACTGAAGCTTTCTTT. Residues: CAWSGQGKTEAFF. Full variable domain (rest looked up from reference TRBV30 and TRBJ1-1): SQTIHQWPATLVQPVGSPLSLECTVEGTSNPNLYWYRQAAGRGLQLLFYSVGIGQISSEVPQNLSASRPQDRQFILSSKKLLLSDSGFYLCAWSGQGKTEAFFGQGTRLTVV.

This chain uses TRBV29-1 with TRBJ1-3, with D unresolved. CDR3 length: 13 amino acids. The V gene lost 4 bases and the J gene lost 0 bases, with 7 bases spanning the gap. Germline V CDR1 and CDR2: SQVTM, ANQGSEA. The CDR3 DNA sequence: TGCAGCGTTGGTGAAGTCTCTGGAAACACCATATATTTT. Its protein product is CSVGEVSGNTIYF.

As regards this clone: The same CDR3 also results from other DNA sequences found in this sample. This chain uses TRBV7-3 with TRBJ2-1; 10 bases match TRBD1. After removal of 1 base from V and 2 bases from J, the junction contained 2 bases not matched to a gene. CDR1 and CDR2 (germline): SGHTA, FQGTGA. CDR3 length: 16 amino acids. CDR3 sequence reads: CASSLSGQGAYNEQFF. In DNA form, the CDR3 reads TGTGCCAGCAGCTTAAGTGGACAGGGGGCCTACAATGAGCAGTTCTTC. Together with reference TRBV7-3 and TRBJ2-1, the CDR3 gives the full variable domain: GAGVSQTPSNKVTEKGKYVELRCDPISGHTALYWYRQSLGQGPEFLIYFQGTGAADDSGLPNDRFFAVRPEGSVSTLKIQRTERGDSAVYLCASSLSGQGAYNEQFFGPGTRLTVL.

CDR3 in amino acids: CASRQSGTLNTEAFF. The CDR3 coding sequence is TGCGCCAGCAGGCAAAGCGGGACACTGAACACTGAAGCTTTCTTT. The rearrangement links TRBV5-1 to TRBJ1-1; a weak D match, TRBD1 (6 bases). Deletions cut 5 bases from V and 0 bases from J, with 14 bases between. The CDR3 is 15 amino acids. The V gene's germline CDR1 is SGHRS and CDR2 YFSETQ.

J is TRBJ2-3 and V is TRBV15, with 9 nucleotides matching TRBD1. J lost 0 bases, V lost 8 bases, and 9 bases had no gene match. CDR1 LNHNV and CDR2 YYDKDF come from the germline V gene (reference sequence). The CDR3 consists of 16 residues. CDR3 residues: CATRPQGQGSTDTQYF. The CDR3 DNA reads as TGTGCCACCCGACCACAGGGACAGGGTAGCACAGATACGCAGTATTTT.

This chain uses TRBV7-2 with TRBJ2-3, with 12 bases lining up with TRBD2. The V segment lost 0 bases and the J segment 3 bases; nucleotides outside the gene matches: 4. This CDR3 has 17 residues. CDR1 and CDR2 (germline): SGHTA, FQGNSA. This chain's CDR3 is CASSLALTSGRTDTQYF. CDR3 DNA: TGTGCCAGCAGCTTAGCCCTCACTAGCGGGAGGACAGATACGCAGTATTTT.

This clone was found once. This rearrangement joins TRBV11-3 to TRBJ2-1; TRBD2 agrees at 9 bases. The length of the CDR3 is 18 residues. Trimming took 6 bases from V and 4 from J; bases not matched to a gene: 16. The germline CDR1 and CDR2 sequences are SGHNT and YENEEA. The CDR3 nucleotides read TGTGCCAGCAGTTATAGGCCTGGCGGGAGGGATCTTTACAATGAGCAGTTCTTC. Translating it yields CASSYRPGGRDLYNEQFF.